The 26 T cell receptor beta chains listed next were all sequenced from one sample in a study of OX40 agonist ivuxolimab in advanced cancers. The assay was immunoSEQ multiplex PCR, and TCRdb's table has in-frame clones only and misses some. The sample holds 55,000 to 65,000 clones; about 90% are singletons and the top ten take about 14%. The sequenced sample was CD4+ or CD8+ T cells sorted from blood, obtained in a trial of the OX40 agonist ivuxolimab. These receptors originate from an adult with an advanced solid tumor such as melanoma, head and neck, liver or kidney cancer.

As DNA, the CDR3 is TGCGCCAGCAGCTTGGACAGCTATGGCTACACCTTC. Residues: CASSLDSYGYTF. The rearrangement joins TRBV5-1 to TRBJ1-2; no definite D call. V gave up 0 bases and J gave up 4 bases, with 4 bases separating them. CDR1 and CDR2 from the germline V gene are SGHRS and YFSETQ. The CDR3 extends over 12 amino acids.

This chain joins TRBV9 and TRBJ2-4; D gene unclear. V was clipped by 0 bases and J by 4 bases, with 14 bases between them. This CDR3 contains 16 residues. Germline lookup yields CDR1 SGDLS and CDR2 YYNGEE. The CDR3 reads CASSVDLFSPKNIQYF. The CDR3 DNA is TGTGCCAGCAGCGTAGATTTGTTTTCCCCTAAAAACATTCAGTACTTC.

The genes are TRBV9 and TRBJ2-5; D gene uncertain. The CDR3 spans 14 residues. Germline V CDR1 and CDR2: SGDLS, YYNGEE. Trimming removed 3 bases from V and 0 bases from J, with 9 bases in between. CDR3 amino acids: CASSGGWYQETQYF. In DNA, the CDR3 is TGTGCCAGCAGCGGAGGATGGTACCAAGAGACCCAGTACTTC.

The chain is built from TRBV7-3 and TRBJ2-3, with no clear D. This CDR3 is built from 15 residues. Trimming cost V 0 bases and J 8 bases, with 15 bases left between them. In germline, CDR1 is SGHTA, CDR2 FQGTGA. CDR3 in DNA: TGTGCCAGCAGCTTAACAAGAGCCTCGCGAGGTACGCAGTATTTT. Its translation is CASSLTRASRGTQYF.

The chain links TRBV27 to TRBJ1-5, with 9 bases identical to TRBD1. V lost 5 bases to trimming and J lost 4 bases; unmatched junction nucleotides: 12. Germline V gene data show CDR1 as MNHEY and CDR2 as SMNVEV (reference sequence). CDR3 length equals 17 residues. CDR3 DNA: TGTGCCAGCAGTAGCGGAGGGACAGGGCAGAGGAATCAGCCCCAGCATTTT. Translating it yields CASSSGGTGQRNQPQHF.

This clone was observed once. This rearrangement joins TRBV6-5 to TRBJ1-2; D remains ambiguous. This CDR3 has 16 residues. The V gene's germline CDR1 is MNHEY and CDR2 SVGAGI. Deletions cut 0 bases from V and 0 bases from J, with 11 bases between. The CDR3: CASSYSWARANYGYTF. Written as DNA, the CDR3 is TGTGCCAGCAGTTACTCTTGGGCAAGAGCTAACTATGGCTACACCTTC.

This sequence joins TRBV7-9 and TRBJ1-2; TRBD1 agrees at 7 bases. Trimming at V came to 4 bases and at J to 1 base, leaving 3 bases not matched to a gene. The CDR3 extends over 14 amino acids. Germline loops: CDR1 SEHNR, CDR2 FQNEAQ (reference sequence). The CDR3 reads CASSSQGFNYGYTF. The CDR3 bases are TGTGCCAGCAGCTCACAGGGGTTTAACTATGGCTACACCTTC.

The chain carries TRBV4-1 and TRBJ1-1; D is ambiguous. Per germline, CDR1 MGHRA and CDR2 YSYEKL. CDR3 size: 13 residues. Trimming left V 0 bases short and J 1 base short, with 3 bases between. CDR3 coding DNA: TGCGCCAGCAGCCAAGATGAGAACACTGAAGCTTTCTTT. This gives the protein CASSQDENTEAFF.

The table lists this clone with a count of one. The chain is built from TRBV28 and TRBJ1-5; D is uncertain. The CDR3 spans 12 residues. Germline V gives CDR1 MDHEN, CDR2 SYDVKM. Trimming stripped 5 bases from V and 4 bases from J, with 6 bases between. The CDR3 loop reads CASSPSNQPQHF. In DNA form, the CDR3 reads TGTGCCAGCAGTCCCAGTAATCAGCCCCAGCATTTT.

This chain connects TRBV29-1 to TRBJ2-7, with a tentative D call TRBD1 (6 bases). The V gene lost 6 bases and the J gene lost 6 bases, with 15 bases spanning the gap. CDR1 is SQVTM and CDR2 is ANQGSEA in the germline V gene. The CDR3 consists of 12 residues. DNA of the CDR3: TGCAGCGTAGGCCAAACAGGGTTCGAGCAGTACTTC. It encodes CSVGQTGFEQYF.

The chain is built from TRBV5-1 and TRBJ1-1; no definite D call. The CDR3 totals 14 residues. With 4 bases removed from V and 1 base from J, the gap between germline ends came to 11 bases. Germline values: CDR1 SGHRS, CDR2 YFSETQ. CDR3 in DNA: TGCGCCAGCAGCCGAAGGCTCGAGAACACTGAAGCTTTCTTT. Translating it yields CASSRRLENTEAFF. The whole variable domain, filled in from reference TRBV5-1 and TRBJ1-1, reads KAGVTQTPRYLIKTRGQQVTLSCSPISGHRSVSWYQQTPGQGLQFLFEYFSETQRNKGNFPGRFSGRQFSNSRSEMNVSTLELGDSALYLCASSRRLENTEAFFGQGTRLTVV.

The genes are TRBV7-8 and TRBJ2-3; weak D call: TRBD2 (6 bases). V lost 3 bases to trimming and J lost 0 bases, with 7 bases between them. Germline V gives CDR1 SGHVS, CDR2 FQNEAQ. The CDR3 is made up of 14 amino acids. CDR3 in amino acids: CASSLTRSTDTQYF. CDR3 sequence (DNA): TGTGCCAGCAGCTTGACTAGAAGCACAGATACGCAGTATTTT.

This chain connects TRBV2 to TRBJ1-3, with TRBD1 matching over 10 bases. V lost 7 bases, J lost 1 base, and 1 base stayed unmatched. This CDR3 comprises 14 residues. Germline values: CDR1 SNHLY, CDR2 FYNNEI. The CDR3 DNA reads TGTGCCAGCATGGGACAGGGGTCTGGAAACACCATATATTTT. It specifies CASMGQGSGNTIYF.

V usage is TRBV7-9 and J usage is TRBJ2-2; D is undetermined. Per germline, CDR1 SEHNR and CDR2 FQNEAQ (reference sequence). The CDR3 is 16 amino acids. V lost 4 bases, J lost 3 bases, and 15 bases lay in between. Here the CDR3 DNA reads TGTGCCAGCAGCTACCCCACGCAGAGGTACACCGGGGAGCTGTTTTTT. Encoded protein: CASSYPTQRYTGELFF. Combining the CDR3 with reference TRBV7-9 and TRBJ2-2 gives the whole variable domain DTGVSQNPRHKITKRGQNVTFRCDPISEHNRLYWYRQTLGQGPEFLTYFQNEAQLEKSRLLSDRFSAERPKGSFSTLEIQRTEQGDSAMYLCASSYPTQRYTGELFFGEGSRLTVL.

About this clone: The same CDR3 can be traced to other DNA sequences in this sample. The chain uses TRBV19 and TRBJ1-5, with 9 positions matching TRBD1. The CDR3 has 15 amino acids. With V trimmed by 7 bases and J by 0 bases, 4 bases remained unmatched. Germline V gives CDR1 LNHDA, CDR2 SQIVND (reference sequence). CDR3 sequence reads: CASTKDRGSNQPQHF. CDR3 coding DNA: TGTGCCAGTACCAAGGACAGGGGTAGCAATCAGCCCCAGCATTTT.

J is TRBJ2-3 and V is TRBV4-3; no clear D. Germline V gives CDR1 LGHNA, CDR2 YSLEER. The CDR3 is made up of 14 amino acids. The V end was cut by 0 bases, the J end by 8 bases, with 12 bases between. The DNA of the CDR3 is TGCGCCAGCAGCCAAGATTCGACGGCTGGTACGCAGTATTTT. Translation: CASSQDSTAGTQYF.

For the CDR3, the DNA is TGTGCCAGCAGGGCCAGGGGAAGCAATCAGCCCCAGCATTTT. Translation gives CASRARGSNQPQHF. This rearrangement joins TRBV28 to TRBJ1-5; the D gene is possibly TRBD1 (6 bases). Germline V gene lookup returns CDR1 MDHEN and CDR2 SYDVKM. The germline V and J ends were trimmed by 6 bases and 1 base, with 10 bases remaining between them. CDR3 size: 14 residues.

This clone was seen a single time. The V call is TRBV14, the J call TRBJ1-1; weak D call: TRBD1 (5 bases). The CDR3 is 15 amino acids. V was shortened by 4 bases and J by 5 bases, with 17 bases between the two germline ends. Germline loops: CDR1 SGHDN, CDR2 FVKESK. CDR3: CASSRGGRGGTEAFF. CDR3 nucleotide sequence: TGTGCCAGCAGCCGCGGAGGAAGGGGAGGAACTGAAGCTTTCTTT. Full variable domain (outside the CDR3, taken from reference TRBV14 and TRBJ1-1): EAGVTQFPSHSVIEKGQTVTLRCDPISGHDNLYWYRRVMGKEIKFLLHFVKESKQDESGMPNNRFLAERTGGTYSTLKVQPAELEDSGVYFCASSRGGRGGTEAFFGQGTRLTVV.

This rearrangement joins TRBV21-1 to TRBJ1-5. TRBV21-1 is labeled a pseudogene. The CDR3 length is 10 residues. For the CDR3, the DNA is TGTGCCAGCAGCTCCCGGACGCGGCATTTT. This gives the protein CASSSRTRHF.

This chain uses TRBV10-1 with TRBJ2-5; D not resolved. The CDR3 runs to 13 residues. Germline V lookup: CDR1 WNHNN, CDR2 SYGVQD (reference sequence). V shed 6 bases and J shed 1 base, with 9 bases lying between them. CDR3 amino acids: CASSDNLQETQYF. The CDR3 DNA reads as TGCGCCAGCAGCGACAACCTCCAAGAGACCCAGTACTTC.

The chain uses TRBV28 and TRBJ1-5; tentatively, D is TRBD1 (6 bases). CDR1 and CDR2 from the germline V gene are MDHEN and SYDVKM. This CDR3 region has 15 residues. Trimming shortened V by 8 bases and J by 4 bases, and 18 bases separated the two germline ends. DNA of the CDR3: TGTGCCAGCGTTACGGGGGGCGGGGTGAATCAGCCCCAGCATTTT. Protein: CASVTGGGVNQPQHF.

The CDR3 DNA sequence: TGTGCCAGCAGGCGGGACTTCGGGACCACTGAAGCTTTCTTT. Its translation is CASRRDFGTTEAFF. The rearrangement joins TRBV11-3 to TRBJ1-1, with D tentatively TRBD1 (5 bases). The germline gives CDR1 SGHNT, CDR2 YENEEA. CDR3 size: 14 residues. V was pared by 6 bases and J by 4 bases, with 15 bases between.

The V gene is TRBV27, the J gene TRBJ2-7; 12 nucleotides align to TRBD1. This CDR3 has 14 residues. V gave up 6 bases and J gave up 7 bases; unmatched junction bases: 7. The V gene's germline CDR1 is MNHEY and CDR2 SMNVEV (reference sequence). The CDR3 nucleotides are TGTGCCAGCAGGGTGGGACAGGGGGCTAGTGAGCAGTACTTC. Its protein product is CASRVGQGASEQYF.

The chain combines TRBV4-3 with TRBJ1-2; TRBD1 matches 7 bases. Germline V gives CDR1 LGHNA, CDR2 YSLEER. The CDR3 consists of 15 residues. V shed 3 bases and J 6 bases; nucleotides not matched to a gene: 10. Written as DNA, the CDR3 is TGCGCCAGCAGCCAGTCAGGGGGACTGGCGGATGGCTACACCTTC. It specifies CASSQSGGLADGYTF.

This chain joins TRBV27 and TRBJ1-5; a weak D match, TRBD1 (6 bases). The V end lost 6 bases, the J end lost 6 bases, and 21 bases lay between the germline ends. CDR1 is MNHEY and CDR2 is SMNVEV in the germline V gene (reference sequence). The CDR3 is 16 amino acids. The DNA for the CDR3 is TGTGCCAGCAGCCGTATGGGAGGGGGGGGAGGTCAGCCCCAGCATTTT. Its translation is CASSRMGGGGGQPQHF.

This clone was recorded once. V is TRBV5-4 and J is TRBJ2-1; 7 positions agree with TRBD2. The CDR3 runs to 14 residues. Trimming removed 5 bases from V and 9 bases from J; junction bases left unmatched: 11. Germline V gives CDR1 SGHNT, CDR2 YYREEE (reference sequence). The CDR3 DNA follows: TGTGCCAGCAGGAACCCTGCGGGAGTCTTTGAGCAGTTCTTC. Amino acids: CASRNPAGVFEQFF.